This TCR beta chain was obtained from a study of blood T cell repertoires in COVID-19. J lost 7 bases, V lost 8 bases, and 13 bases had no gene match. The CDR3 is 15 residues long. The germline V gene encodes CDR1 KGHDR and CDR2 SFDVKD. In the authors' methods: Nucleated cell counts were estimated from reference gene primer amplification. TCRdb's copy holds only in-frame clones and misses some; the assay was immunoSEQ multiplex PCR. That table furnishes V, J and clone size, whereas the DNA furnished D and trimming. The sample shows about 110,000 clones, 72% of them seen only once. In this sample, this clone turned up a few times.

This sequence was found in a woman aged 60 to 75 with acute or convalescent COVID-19. Sequencing used peripheral blood. V and J are TRBV24-1 and TRBJ1-5; 7 nucleotides align to TRBD1. CDR3 sequence: CATNPGTESRQPQHF. The CDR3 nucleotides are TGTGCCACCAACCCCGGGACAGAATCGAGGCAGCCCCAGCATTTT.